The 5 T cell receptor beta chains below all came from one sample that was sequenced in a study of blood T cell repertoires in COVID-19. Using immunoSEQ multiplex PCR, the repertoire was profiled, and TCRdb retains in-frame clones only, with some absent. The table includes some 70,000 clones, 85% to 90% detected once. Sequencing was performed on peripheral blood. These receptors were taken from a man over 45 with acute or convalescent COVID-19.

The chain carries TRBV3-1 (or the pseudogene TRBV3-2) and TRBJ2-1; tentatively, D is TRBD1 (6 bases). The CDR3 runs 16 residues. Trimming pared 0 bases from V and 3 bases from J, leaving 12 bases between. The V gene's germline CDR1 is LGHDT and CDR2 YNNKEL (reference sequence). The CDR3 here is CASSQDGTTYYNEQFF. The CDR3 DNA reads TGTGCCAGCAGCCAAGATGGGACAACCTACTACAATGAGCAGTTCTTC.

This clone was recorded only once. The chain employs TRBV6-5 and TRBJ1-6, with a tentative D call TRBD1 (5 bases). V was cut by 6 bases and J by 9 bases, with 9 bases left in between. This CDR3 is built from 12 residues. CDR1 is MNHEY, CDR2 SVGAGI, per germline. Here the CDR3 reads CASSRGSSPLHF. DNA of the CDR3: TGTGCCAGCAGCCGGGGGAGTTCACCCCTCCACTTT.

This chain uses TRBV24-1 with TRBJ1-1; D may be TRBD1 (5 bases). The CDR3 totals 15 residues. V gave up 3 bases and J gave up 1 base, with 11 bases separating them. Germline V gene lookup returns CDR1 KGHDR and CDR2 SFDVKD. CDR3 sequence (DNA): TGTGCCACCAGTGATACCAAAAGGGGGAACACTGAAGCTTTCTTT. Translated: CATSDTKRGNTEAFF.

The chain is built from TRBV27 and TRBJ2-2, with TRBD2 matching 7 bases. V gave up 1 base and J gave up 4 bases; unmatched junction bases: 6. The CDR3 spans 16 residues. Germline-derived CDR1 and CDR2 are MNHEY and SMNVEV (reference sequence). The CDR3 is CASSLFRTSFTGELFF. The CDR3 DNA is TGTGCCAGCAGTTTATTCCGGACTAGTTTCACCGGGGAGCTGTTTTTT.

The chain is built from TRBV2 and TRBJ1-2, with TRBD1 identical over 7 bases. The V and J ends lost 5 bases and 0 bases, in that order; junction bases with no gene match: 9. The germline gives CDR1 SNHLY, CDR2 FYNNEI. The CDR3 has 16 amino acids. DNA of the CDR3: TGTGCCAGCAGTTTCCGGGACAGCACCACTAACTATGGCTACACCTTC. The encoded protein is CASSFRDSTTNYGYTF.